One and the same sample provided the 12 T cell receptor beta chains below, sequenced in a study of T cells in Graves' hyperthyroidism and ophthalmopathy. RNA transcripts were the template for amplifying TCR beta CDR3 regions. First-round RT-PCR targeting the TCR CDR3 was performed with the HTBI primer set. TCRdb used MiXCR to reprocess the multiplex PCR reads, holding one entry per CDR3 protein. The sample shows over 500,000 distinct CDR3 sequences, roughly 15% of them seen only once. The specimen was blood. The receptors were sampled from a woman aged 40 to 50 with Graves' hyperthyroidism.

The gene calls are TRBV20-1 and TRBJ2-7, with TRBD2 matching 11 bases. The germline V gene encodes CDR1 DFQATT and CDR2 SNEGSKA (reference sequence). This CDR3 is 14 amino acids long. V was pared by 1 base and J by 4 bases, with 3 bases of the junction left unmatched. CDR3 in DNA: TGCAGTGCTAGAGGACTAGCGGGAAAATACGAGCAGTACTTC. Translated, it gives CSARGLAGKYEQYF.

This clonotype was seen repeatedly, ten times or more. The rearrangement joins TRBV28 to TRBJ2-2; TRBD2 agrees at 8 bases. Germline V lookup: CDR1 MDHEN, CDR2 SYDVKM. The CDR3 consists of 20 residues. The ends lost 3 bases at V and 2 bases at J; junction bases unmatched: 17. The CDR3 reads CASSLLVGRGPDSNTGELFF. The CDR3 DNA reads TGTGCCAGCAGTTTGTTGGTCGGGAGGGGCCCCGATTCAAACACCGGGGAGCTGTTTTTT. The full variable domain, rest sourced from reference TRBV28 and TRBJ2-2, is DVKVTQSSRYLVKRTGEKVFLECVQDMDHENMFWYRQDPGLGLRLIYFSYDVKMKEKGDIPEGYSVSREKKERFSLILESASTNQTSMYLCASSLLVGRGPDSNTGELFFGEGSRLTVL.

This clonotype was detected a few times. The chain links TRBV4-1 to TRBJ2-5; D possibly corresponds to TRBD2 (5 bases). V was clipped by 5 bases and J by 4 bases, with 14 bases between them. The CDR3 has 14 amino acids. The germline V gene has CDR1 MGHRA and CDR2 YSYEKL. The CDR3 spells CASSDPPAGETQYF. The CDR3, as DNA: TGCGCCAGCAGCGACCCTCCGGCGGGAGAGACCCAGTACTTC.

This clonotype appeared many times. This rearrangement joins TRBV7-9 to TRBJ2-7, with 10 bases aligning to TRBD1. The germline CDR1 and CDR2 sequences are SEHNR and FQNEAQ (reference sequence). The CDR3 spans 16 residues. The J segment lost 3 bases and the V segment lost 5 bases, leaving 10 bases of the junction unmatched. The CDR3 reads CASSTPRDRGNYEQYF. DNA for the CDR3: TGTGCCAGCAGCACCCCCCGGGACAGGGGTAACTACGAGCAGTACTTC.

This clonotype was detected ten times or more. This sequence joins TRBV20-1 and TRBJ1-5; maybe TRBD1 (5 bases). CDR1 is DFQATT, CDR2 SNEGSKA, per germline (reference sequence). CDR3 length: 12 residues. V shed 6 bases and J shed 1 base, with 7 bases lying between them. In DNA, the CDR3 is TGCAGTGCCGGGGACAGCAATCAGCCCCAGCATTTT. Its protein is CSAGDSNQPQHF.

This chain uses TRBV4-2 with TRBJ2-7; TRBD2 matches 10 bases. Germline lookup yields CDR1 LGHNA and CDR2 YNFKEQ. The CDR3 consists of 17 residues. V lost 0 bases to trimming and J lost 2 bases; unmatched junction nucleotides: 7. The CDR3: CASSQESGRATTYEQYF. CDR3 DNA: TGTGCCAGCAGCCAAGAGAGCGGGAGGGCCACGACCTACGAGCAGTACTTC.

This rearrangement joins TRBV9 to TRBJ2-1, with 7 bases that match TRBD2. Germline V lookup: CDR1 SGDLS, CDR2 YYNGEE. Trimming at V came to 4 bases and at J to 8 bases, leaving 12 bases not matched to a gene. The CDR3 contains 15 residues. DNA for the CDR3: TGTGCCAGCAGCCCGACTGGCGGGAGATCGGATGAGCAGTTCTTC. Protein product: CASSPTGGRSDEQFF.

The V gene is TRBV3-1, the J gene TRBJ1-6, with D possibly being TRBD1 (6 bases). V lost 1 base and J 10 bases, leaving 14 bases between the germline ends. The CDR3 spans 15 residues. The germline gives CDR1 LGHDT, CDR2 YNNKEL (reference sequence). The CDR3 spells CASSQVEGGGSPLHF. In DNA form, the CDR3 reads TGTGCCAGCAGCCAAGTTGAGGGGGGCGGGTCACCCCTCCACTTT.

This clonotype was counted many times. CDR3 amino acids: CSARGNPPAGEYNEQFF. The CDR3 DNA is TGCAGTGCTAGAGGTAACCCCCCCGCGGGAGAATACAATGAGCAGTTCTTC. This chain uses TRBV20-1 with TRBJ2-1, with TRBD2 matching over 7 bases. Germline-derived CDR1 and CDR2 are DFQATT and SNEGSKA (reference sequence). The CDR3 sequence is 17 residues long. The V segment lost 1 base and the J segment 4 bases; nucleotides outside the gene matches: 13.

As concerns this clonotype: This sequence may be a read error, since a much larger clone differs from it by one base. The V and J genes are TRBV7-8 and TRBJ2-1; possibly TRBD1 for D (5 bases). Germline CDR1 is SGHVS and CDR2 is FQNEAQ. This CDR3 is 15 amino acids long. DNA of the CDR3: TGTGCCAGCAGTATAGACAGTGCCTCCTACAATGAGGAGTTCTTC. The encoded protein is CASSIDSASYNEEFF.

At least ten counts were recorded for this clonotype. J is TRBJ2-5 and V is TRBV14; no firm D call. The V end was cut by 0 bases, the J end by 2 bases, with 7 bases between. The CDR3 sequence is 14 residues long. Germline CDR1 reads SGHDN; CDR2 reads FVKESK. The CDR3, as DNA: TGTGCCAGCAGCCAAGATTCGGTTCAAGAGACCCAGTACTTC. Protein product: CASSQDSVQETQYF.

This clonotype was observed a handful of times. The CDR3 sequence is CASSGGTTNTGELFF. The CDR3 DNA follows: TGTGCCAGCAGCGGGGGAACAACGAACACCGGGGAGCTGTTTTTT. The V gene is TRBV9, the J gene TRBJ2-2; D not resolved. The V end lost 3 bases, the J end lost 0 bases, and 9 bases lay between the germline ends. This CDR3 spans 15 amino acids. Germline CDR1 and CDR2: SGDLS and YYNGEE.